Listed below are T cell receptor beta chains from one sample, sequenced in a study of early T cells in non-severe SARS-CoV-2 infection. TCRdb fed the 5' RACE reads into MiXCR, producing one record per CDR3 protein. The sample carries under 85,000 distinct CDR3 sequences, more than 13% recorded once. Sequencing was performed on whole blood. The receptors derive from an adult who was a healthcare worker with PCR-confirmed SARS-CoV-2 infection or an uninfected control (not recorded which). Both conserved end residues are part of each CDR3. The D gene is left open where the match is weak. Only some rows state a clone size, as once, few, many or a class for expanded clones.

CSVEDRGSEQYF	TGCAGCGTTGAGGACAGGGGTTCCGAGCAGTACTTC	TRBD1	NA	TRBV29-1	TRBJ2-7
CSVGRGEDTQYF	TGCAGCGTTGGGAGGGGGGAAGATACGCAGTATTTT	NA	NA	TRBV29-1	TRBJ2-3
CASSDFRASNQPQHF	TGTGCCAGCAGTGATTTTCGCGCTAGCAATCAGCCCCAGCATTTT	NA	few	TRBV2	TRBJ1-5
CASSVGTSQETQYF	TGTGCCAGCAGCGTAGGAACGAGCCAAGAGACCCAGTACTTC	NA	few	TRBV9	TRBJ2-5
CAGGGGGVGYTF	TGTGCCGGGGGAGGGGGCGGCGTCGGCTACACCTTC	TRBD1	many	TRBV12-3/TRBV12-4	TRBJ1-2
CASSLWGAGTGELFF	TGTGCCAGCAGCTTGTGGGGCGCGGGCACCGGGGAGCTGTTTTTT	NA	many	TRBV7-6	TRBJ2-2
CASPPGRGSQTQYF	TGTGCCAGCCCCCCCGGGCGGGGCAGCCAGACCCAGTACTTC	NA	NA	TRBV7-3	TRBJ2-5
CASSSSGTSGALQYF	TGTGCCAGCAGCTCCTCCGGGACTAGCGGGGCACTGCAGTATTTT	TRBD2	NA	TRBV7-2	TRBJ2-3
CASSLTYEQYF	TGTGCCAGCAGTCTCACCTACGAGCAGTACTTC	NA	many	TRBV28	TRBJ2-7
CAGPGTTGYTF	TGCGCCGGACCCGGGACAACGGGCTACACCTTC	NA	few	TRBV10-1	TRBJ1-2
CASSFSGTSPLHF	TGTGCCAGCAGCTTTTCAGGGACCTCACCCCTCCACTTT	NA	few	TRBV7-2	TRBJ1-6